This T cell receptor beta chain was sequenced in a study of blood T cells in healthy people across ages. Study outcomes and limitations: Naive T cell percentage showed a strong correlation with the diversity of TCR beta. Roughly linear age-related decline in beta diversity appeared, significant by age around 42.

As for this clonotype: The target antigen is unknown.

Through a sample-barcoded 5' primer and a J-beta primer mix, a second PCR was run for roughly 7 to 11 cycles. Each cDNA molecule was tagged by a template-switch adaptor that had 12 random nucleotides. MiXCR, run by TCRdb on the 5' RACE reads, gives a single entry per CDR3 protein. The top ten clones hold about 6.7% of a sample with over 1,200,000 distinct CDR3 sequences, around 55% of them seen once. They isolated at least 7 million PBMCs from each sample. The source is a man between 18 and 35 years old in good health. The sequenced sample consisted of blood.

CDR3 residues: CSASTRPGYGYTF. CDR3 in DNA: TGCAGTGCAAGTACCCGGCCAGGCTATGGCTACACCTTC. The chain uses TRBV20-1 and TRBJ1-2; D is unresolved. Trimming left V 6 bases short and J 4 bases short, with 15 bases between. The CDR3 length is 13 residues. Per the germline V gene, CDR1 is DFQATT and CDR2 is SNEGSKA (reference sequence).